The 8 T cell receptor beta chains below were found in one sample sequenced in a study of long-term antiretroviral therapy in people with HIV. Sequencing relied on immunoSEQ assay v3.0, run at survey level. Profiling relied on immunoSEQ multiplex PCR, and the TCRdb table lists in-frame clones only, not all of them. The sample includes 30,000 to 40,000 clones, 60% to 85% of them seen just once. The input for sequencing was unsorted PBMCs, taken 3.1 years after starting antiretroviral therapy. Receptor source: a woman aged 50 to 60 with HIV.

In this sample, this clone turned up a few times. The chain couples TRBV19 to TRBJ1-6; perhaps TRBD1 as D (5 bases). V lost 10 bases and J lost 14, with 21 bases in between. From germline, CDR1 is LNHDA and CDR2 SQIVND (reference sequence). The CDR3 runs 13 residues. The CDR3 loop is CAIWDSLTGTLHF. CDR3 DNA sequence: TGTGCCATTTGGGACTCGCTGACGGGCACCCTCCACTTT. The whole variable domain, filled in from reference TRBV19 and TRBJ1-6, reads DGGITQSPKYLFRKEGQNVTLSCEQNLNHDAMYWYRQDPGQGLRLIYYSQIVNDFQKGDIAEGYSVSREKKESFPLTVTSAQKNPTAFYLCAIWDSLTGTLHFGNGTRLTVT.

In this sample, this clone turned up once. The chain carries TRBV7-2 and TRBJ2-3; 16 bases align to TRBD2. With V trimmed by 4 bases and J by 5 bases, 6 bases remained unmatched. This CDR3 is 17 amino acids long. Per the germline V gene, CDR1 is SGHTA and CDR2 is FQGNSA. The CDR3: CASSSPGLAGGRDTQYF. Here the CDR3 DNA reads TGTGCCAGCAGCTCGCCGGGACTAGCGGGGGGGCGAGATACGCAGTATTTT.

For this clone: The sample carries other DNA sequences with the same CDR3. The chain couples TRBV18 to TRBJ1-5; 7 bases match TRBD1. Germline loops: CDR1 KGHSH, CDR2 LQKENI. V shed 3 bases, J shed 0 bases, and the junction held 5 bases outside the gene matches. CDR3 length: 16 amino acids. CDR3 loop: CASSPDRADSNQPQHF. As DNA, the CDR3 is TGTGCCAGCTCACCCGACAGGGCGGATAGCAATCAGCCCCAGCATTTT.

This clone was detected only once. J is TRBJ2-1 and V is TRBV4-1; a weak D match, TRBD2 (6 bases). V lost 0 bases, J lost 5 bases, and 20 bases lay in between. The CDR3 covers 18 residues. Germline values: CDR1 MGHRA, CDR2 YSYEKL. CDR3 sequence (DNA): TGCGCCAGCAGCCAAGACCCGAGTAAACGGGGGACCAACAATGAGCAGTTCTTC. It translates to CASSQDPSKRGTNNEQFF.

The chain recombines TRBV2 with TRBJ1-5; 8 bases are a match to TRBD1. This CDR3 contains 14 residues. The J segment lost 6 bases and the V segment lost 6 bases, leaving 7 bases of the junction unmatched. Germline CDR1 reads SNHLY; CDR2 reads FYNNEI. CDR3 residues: CASSDRGSSQPQHF. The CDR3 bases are TGTGCCAGCAGCGACAGGGGTTCGAGTCAGCCCCAGCATTTT.

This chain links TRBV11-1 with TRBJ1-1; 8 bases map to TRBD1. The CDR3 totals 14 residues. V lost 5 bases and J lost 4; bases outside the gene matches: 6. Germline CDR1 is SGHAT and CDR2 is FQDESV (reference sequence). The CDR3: CASSPLDRGTEAFF. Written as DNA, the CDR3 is TGTGCCAGCAGCCCTCTCGACAGGGGCACTGAAGCTTTCTTT.

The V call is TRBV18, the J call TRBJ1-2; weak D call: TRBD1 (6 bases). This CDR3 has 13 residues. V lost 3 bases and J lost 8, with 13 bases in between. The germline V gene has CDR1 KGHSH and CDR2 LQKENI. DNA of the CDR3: TGTGCCAGCTCACCGGAGCCAGGACAGGGCTACACCTTC. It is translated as CASSPEPGQGYTF.

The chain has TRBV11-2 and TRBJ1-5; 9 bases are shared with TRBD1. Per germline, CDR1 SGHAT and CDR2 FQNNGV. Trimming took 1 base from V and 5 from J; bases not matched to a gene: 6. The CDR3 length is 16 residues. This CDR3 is CASSLGWGQGHQPQHF. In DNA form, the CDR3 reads TGTGCCAGCAGCTTAGGATGGGGACAGGGCCATCAGCCCCAGCATTTT.